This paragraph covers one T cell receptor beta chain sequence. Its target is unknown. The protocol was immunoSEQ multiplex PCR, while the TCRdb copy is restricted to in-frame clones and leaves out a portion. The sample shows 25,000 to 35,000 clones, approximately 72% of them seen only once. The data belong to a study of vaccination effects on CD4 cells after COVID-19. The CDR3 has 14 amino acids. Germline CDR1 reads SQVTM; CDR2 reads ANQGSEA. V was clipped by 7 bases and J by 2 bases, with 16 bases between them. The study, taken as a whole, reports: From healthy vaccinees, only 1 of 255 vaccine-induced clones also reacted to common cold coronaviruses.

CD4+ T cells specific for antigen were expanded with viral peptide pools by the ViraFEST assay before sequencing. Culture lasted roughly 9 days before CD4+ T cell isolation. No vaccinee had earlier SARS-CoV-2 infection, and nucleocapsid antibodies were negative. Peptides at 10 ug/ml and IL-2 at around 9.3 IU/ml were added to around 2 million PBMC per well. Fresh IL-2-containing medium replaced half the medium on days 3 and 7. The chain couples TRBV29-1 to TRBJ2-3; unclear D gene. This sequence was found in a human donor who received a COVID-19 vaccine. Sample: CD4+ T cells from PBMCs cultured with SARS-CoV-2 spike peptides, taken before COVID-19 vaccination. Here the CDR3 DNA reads TGCAGCGCTCTGGGCCACCGACACACAGATACGCAGTATTTT. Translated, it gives CSALGHRHTDTQYF.